Only one count was recorded for the clone carrying this T cell receptor (beta chain). V gave up 6 bases and J gave up 3 bases, with 20 bases separating them. Germline V gene sequence: CDR1 KGHSH, CDR2 LQKENI. The CDR3 sequence is 16 residues long. The record originates from a study of control samples from healthy donors and cancer patients. Clones were sequenced by immunoSEQ multiplex PCR, and TCRdb holds only the in-frame ones, with some missing. The sample carries some 120,000 clones, 85% to 95% recorded once. The sample was blood. This sequence was found in a man younger than 30 in good health. The chain recombines TRBV18 with TRBJ1-1; D not resolved. CDR3: CASSQPGLQGYTEAFF. CDR3 in DNA: TGTGCCAGCTCCCAACCAGGATTACAAGGGTACACTGAAGCTTTCTTT. Complete variable domain (other parts from reference TRBV18 and TRBJ1-1): NAGVMQNPRHLVRRRGQEARLRCSPMKGHSHVYWYRQLPEEGLKFMVYLQKENIIDESGMPKERFSAEFPKEGPSILRIQQVVRGDSAAYFCASSQPGLQGYTEAFFGQGTRLTVV.